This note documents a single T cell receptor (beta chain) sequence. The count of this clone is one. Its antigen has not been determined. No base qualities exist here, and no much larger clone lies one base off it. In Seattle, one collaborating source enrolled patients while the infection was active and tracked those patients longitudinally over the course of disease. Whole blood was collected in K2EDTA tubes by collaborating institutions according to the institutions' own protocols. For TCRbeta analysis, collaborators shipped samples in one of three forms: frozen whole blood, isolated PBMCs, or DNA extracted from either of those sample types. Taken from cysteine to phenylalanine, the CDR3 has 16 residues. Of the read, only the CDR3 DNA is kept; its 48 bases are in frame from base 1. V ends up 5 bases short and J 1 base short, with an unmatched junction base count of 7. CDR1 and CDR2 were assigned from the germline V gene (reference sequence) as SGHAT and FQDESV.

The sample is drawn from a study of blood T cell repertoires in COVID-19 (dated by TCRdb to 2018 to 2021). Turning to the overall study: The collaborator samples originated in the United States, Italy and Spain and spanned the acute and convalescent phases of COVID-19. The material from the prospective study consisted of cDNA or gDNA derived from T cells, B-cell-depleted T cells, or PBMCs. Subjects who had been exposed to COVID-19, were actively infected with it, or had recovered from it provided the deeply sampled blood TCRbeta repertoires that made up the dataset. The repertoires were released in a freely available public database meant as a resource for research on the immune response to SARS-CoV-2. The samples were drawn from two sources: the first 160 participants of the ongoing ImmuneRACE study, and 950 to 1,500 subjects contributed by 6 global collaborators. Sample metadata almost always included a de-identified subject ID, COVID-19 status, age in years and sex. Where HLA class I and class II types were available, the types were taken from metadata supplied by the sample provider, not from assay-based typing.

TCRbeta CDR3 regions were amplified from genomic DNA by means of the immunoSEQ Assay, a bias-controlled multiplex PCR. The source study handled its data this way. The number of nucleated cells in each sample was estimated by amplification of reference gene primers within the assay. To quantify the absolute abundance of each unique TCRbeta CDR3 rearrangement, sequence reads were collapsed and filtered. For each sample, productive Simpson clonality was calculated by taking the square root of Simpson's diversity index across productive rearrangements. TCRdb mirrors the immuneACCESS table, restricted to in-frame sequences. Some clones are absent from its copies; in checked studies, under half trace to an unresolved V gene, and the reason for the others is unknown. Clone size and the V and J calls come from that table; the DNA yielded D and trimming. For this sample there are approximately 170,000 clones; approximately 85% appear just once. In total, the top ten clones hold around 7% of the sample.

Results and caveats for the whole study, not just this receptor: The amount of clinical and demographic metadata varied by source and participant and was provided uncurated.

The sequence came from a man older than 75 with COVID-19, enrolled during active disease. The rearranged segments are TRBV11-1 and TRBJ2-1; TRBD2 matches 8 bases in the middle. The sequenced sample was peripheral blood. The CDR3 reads CASSPGGGLSYNEQFF. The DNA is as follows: TGTGCCAGCAGCCCGGGAGGGGGGTTGTCCTACAATGAGCAGTTCTTC.